A selection of T cell receptor beta chains follows, all from one sample in a study of radiotherapy plus CTLA-4 blockade in lung cancer. The table came from immunoSEQ multiplex PCR; TCRdb's copy has only in-frame clones and leaves some out. The data contain 86,000 or so clones, 60% to 85% of them singletons. Sequenced material: peripheral blood, taken from a patient treated with radiotherapy plus ipilimumab. These receptors all come from a human donor with non-small cell lung cancer who had a partial response to radiotherapy plus ipilimumab. Some clones in this sample may be carry-over from other donors' samples. Both conserved end residues are part of each CDR3. A row's size may be missing; if present it is once, few, many or a size class.

j_call,v_call,clone_size,cdr3_aa
TRBJ2-3,TRBV19,NA,CASSIGLRGTGSTDTQYF
TRBJ2-4,TRBV19,NA,CASSPSGRGGRYIQYF
TRBJ1-2,TRBV6-1,NA,CASSEVSGSYGYTF
TRBJ2-1,TRBV11-2,NA,CASSGRLAGARNEQFF
TRBJ1-1,TRBV6-6,NA,CASHRGARTEAFF
NA,TRBV13,NA,CASSMGLRGEQYF
TRBJ1-2,TRBV20-1,NA,CSARRDRSYTF
TRBJ1-2,TRBV9,NA,CASSVAGPDYGYTF
TRBJ1-1,TRBV27,many,CASSFSPRTLLIADTEAFF
TRBJ1-6,TRBV28,NA,CASRGGIRDSPLHF
TRBJ2-3,TRBV15,NA,CATSRDRTDTQYF
TRBJ2-1,TRBV4-1,once,CASSQGFVGLAGGPSYNEQFF
TRBJ1-5,TRBV19,NA,CASSRQILSNQPQHF
TRBJ2-1,TRBV5-1,NA,CASSGRTSGVNNEQFF
TRBJ2-2,TRBV11-3,NA,CASSLVGTALVTGELFF
TRBJ1-5,TRBV2,NA,CASSEMGGRSNQPQHF
TRBJ2-5,TRBV12-2,NA,CASRPWARGTYEQYF
TRBJ2-1,TRBV28,NA,CASSSPGSSGRRHEQFF
TRBJ2-1,TRBV7-3,NA,CASSTGLPYNEQFF
TRBJ2-7,TRBV14,many,CASSQWLDYEQYF
TRBJ2-2,TRBV7-3,NA,CASSTNLNTGELFF
TRBJ2-5,TRBV2,NA,CASSDQAGGKTQYF
TRBJ2-5,TRBV6-5,NA,CASSPYQETQYF
TRBJ2-2,TRBV7-7,NA,CASSAQVPPAGELFF
TRBJ2-7,TRBV11-2,once,CASSLDPRANEQYF
TRBJ1-1,TRBV4-3,NA,CASSQDDLLARTEAFF
TRBJ2-3,TRBV10-3,NA,CAISESGTSTDTQYF
TRBJ2-1,TRBV6-1,NA,CASSGILAGVRWDEQFF
TRBJ1-5,TRBV19,few,CASSGGLHQPQHF
TRBJ1-1,TRBV18,NA,CASSPLSGTANTEAFF
TRBJ1-3,TRBV28,NA,CASNLPQGNTIYF
TRBJ2-3,TRBV11-2,NA,CASSVGTGVDTQYF
TRBJ1-2,TRBV4-3,NA,CASSQSYSFNYGYTF
TRBJ1-5,TRBV28,few,CASSTDRSQHF
TRBJ1-1,TRBV5-8,few,CASSLGDVTGGFSEAFF
TRBJ1-2,TRBV6-1,NA,CASSSRLHGNGYTF
TRBJ2-3,TRBV19,NA,CASSLDTYSGDTQYF
TRBJ2-1,TRBV10-1,NA,CASSVDLDSGGPNEQFF
TRBJ2-3,TRBV11-2,NA,CASSLTRVPDTQYF
TRBJ1-4,TRBV28,NA,CASSTPPLSNEKLFF
TRBJ2-3,TRBV4-2,few,CASSQDPGTSGSAQYF
TRBJ2-1,TRBV7-2,NA,CASSLEQRGGVEQFF
TRBJ2-1,TRBV9,NA,CASSYGQTYNEQFF
TRBJ2-3,TRBV7-2,NA,CASSSERPGNTQYF
TRBJ2-1,TRBV18,NA,CASSPNSGGAYEQFF
TRBJ2-2,TRBV29-1,NA,CSVRGTANTGELFF
TRBJ2-5,TRBV11-1,NA,CASSLLEETQYF
TRBJ2-5,TRBV9,NA,CASSPRDRGQETQYF
TRBJ1-2,TRBV7-9,once,CASSPTEGYTF
TRBJ2-3,TRBV10-1,few,CASSGDRGSDTQYF
TRBJ2-1,TRBV5-8,NA,CASSFTGLREQFF
TRBJ1-2,TRBV7-9,few,CASSLGSRNYGYTF
TRBJ2-5,TRBV11-2,once,CASSLDSPGTQETQYF
TRBJ2-3,TRBV7-8,many,CASSLEVLAGVPSSTDTQYF
TRBJ2-7,TRBV4-3,NA,CASSQDLAGGLEQYF